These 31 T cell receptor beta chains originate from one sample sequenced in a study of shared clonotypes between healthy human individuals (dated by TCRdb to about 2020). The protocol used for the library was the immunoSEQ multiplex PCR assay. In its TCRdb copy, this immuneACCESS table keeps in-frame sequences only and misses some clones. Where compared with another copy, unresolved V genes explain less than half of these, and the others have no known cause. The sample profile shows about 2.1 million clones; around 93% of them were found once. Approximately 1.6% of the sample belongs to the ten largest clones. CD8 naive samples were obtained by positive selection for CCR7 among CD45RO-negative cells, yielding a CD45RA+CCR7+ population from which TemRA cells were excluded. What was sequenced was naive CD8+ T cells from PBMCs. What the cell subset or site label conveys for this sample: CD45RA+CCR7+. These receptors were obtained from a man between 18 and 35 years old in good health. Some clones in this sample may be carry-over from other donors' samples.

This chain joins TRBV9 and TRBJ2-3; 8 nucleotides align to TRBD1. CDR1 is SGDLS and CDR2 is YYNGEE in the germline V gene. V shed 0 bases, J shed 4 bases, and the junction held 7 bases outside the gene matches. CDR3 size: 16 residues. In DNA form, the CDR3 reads TGTGCCAGCAGCGTAGTCCCAGGGGGCCGCGCAGATACGCAGTATTTT. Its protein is CASSVVPGGRADTQYF.

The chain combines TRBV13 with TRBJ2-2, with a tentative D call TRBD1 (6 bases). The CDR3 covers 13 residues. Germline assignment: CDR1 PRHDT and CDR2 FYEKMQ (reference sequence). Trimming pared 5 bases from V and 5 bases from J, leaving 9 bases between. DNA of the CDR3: TGTGCCAGCAGCGGGACACGAACCGGGGAGCTGTTTTTT. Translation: CASSGTRTGELFF.

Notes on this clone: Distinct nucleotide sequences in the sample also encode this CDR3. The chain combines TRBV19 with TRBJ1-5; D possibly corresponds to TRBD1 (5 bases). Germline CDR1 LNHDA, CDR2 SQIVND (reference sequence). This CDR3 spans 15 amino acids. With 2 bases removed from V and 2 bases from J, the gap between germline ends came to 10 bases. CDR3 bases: TGTGCCAGTAGTATATGGGGGATTGGCAATCAGCCCCAGCATTTT. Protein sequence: CASSIWGIGNQPQHF.

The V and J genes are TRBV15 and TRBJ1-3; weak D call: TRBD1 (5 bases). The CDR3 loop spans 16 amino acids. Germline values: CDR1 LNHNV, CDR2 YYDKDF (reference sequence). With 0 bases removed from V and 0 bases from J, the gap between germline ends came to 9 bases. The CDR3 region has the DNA TGTGCCACCAGCAGAGATTGGGGCGACTCTGGAAACACCATATATTTT. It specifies CATSRDWGDSGNTIYF.

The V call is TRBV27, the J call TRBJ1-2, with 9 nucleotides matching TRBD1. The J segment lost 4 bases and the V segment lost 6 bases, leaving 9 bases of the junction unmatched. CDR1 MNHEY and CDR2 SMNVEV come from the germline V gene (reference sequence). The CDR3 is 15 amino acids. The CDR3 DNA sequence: TGTGCCAGCAGCCACCGGGACAGGGTGTTCTATGGCTACACCTTC. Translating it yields CASSHRDRVFYGYTF.

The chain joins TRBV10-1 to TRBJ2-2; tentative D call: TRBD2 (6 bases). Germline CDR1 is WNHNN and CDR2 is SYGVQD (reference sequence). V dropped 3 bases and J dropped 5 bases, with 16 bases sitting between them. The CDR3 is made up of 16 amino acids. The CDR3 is CASSDGLPIGTGELFF. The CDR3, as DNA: TGCGCCAGCAGTGACGGACTACCCATCGGGACCGGGGAGCTGTTTTTT.

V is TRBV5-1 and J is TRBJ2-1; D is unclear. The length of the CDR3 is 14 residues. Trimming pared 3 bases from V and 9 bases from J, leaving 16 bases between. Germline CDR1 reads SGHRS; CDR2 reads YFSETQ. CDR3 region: CASSYTYRAGEQFF. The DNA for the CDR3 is TGCGCCAGCAGCTACACGTACCGAGCCGGTGAGCAGTTCTTC.

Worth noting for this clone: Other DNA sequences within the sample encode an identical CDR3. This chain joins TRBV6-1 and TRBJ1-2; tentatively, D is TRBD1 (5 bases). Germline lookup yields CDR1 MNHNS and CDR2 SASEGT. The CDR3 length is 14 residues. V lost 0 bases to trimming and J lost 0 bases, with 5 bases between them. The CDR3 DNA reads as TGTGCCAGCAGTGAAGCGACAGCTAACTATGGCTACACCTTC. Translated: CASSEATANYGYTF.

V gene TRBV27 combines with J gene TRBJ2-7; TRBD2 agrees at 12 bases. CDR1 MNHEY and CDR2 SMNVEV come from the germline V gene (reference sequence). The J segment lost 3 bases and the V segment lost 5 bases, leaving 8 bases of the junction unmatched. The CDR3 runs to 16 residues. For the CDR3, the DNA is TGTGCCAGCAGTCGAGGGACTAGCGGGTTTCTCTACGAGCAGTACTTC. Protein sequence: CASSRGTSGFLYEQYF.

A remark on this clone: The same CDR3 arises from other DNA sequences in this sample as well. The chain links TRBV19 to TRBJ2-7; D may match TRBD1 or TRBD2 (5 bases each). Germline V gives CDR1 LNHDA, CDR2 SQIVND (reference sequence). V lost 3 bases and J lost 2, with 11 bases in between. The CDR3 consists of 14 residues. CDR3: CASSIRDGAYEQYF. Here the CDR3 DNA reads TGTGCCAGTAGTATTCGGGACGGGGCCTACGAGCAGTACTTC.

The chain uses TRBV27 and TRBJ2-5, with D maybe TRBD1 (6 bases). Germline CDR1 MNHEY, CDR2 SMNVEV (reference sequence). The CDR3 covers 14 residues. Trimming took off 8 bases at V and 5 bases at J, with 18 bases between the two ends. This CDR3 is CASWGLNVRETQYF. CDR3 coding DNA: TGTGCCAGCTGGGGGCTAAACGTGAGGGAGACCCAGTACTTC.

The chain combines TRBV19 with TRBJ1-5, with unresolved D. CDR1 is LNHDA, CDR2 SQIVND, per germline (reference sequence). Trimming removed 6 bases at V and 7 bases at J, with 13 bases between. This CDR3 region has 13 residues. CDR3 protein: CASSMARNQPQHF. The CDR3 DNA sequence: TGTGCCAGTAGCATGGCGCGAAACCAGCCCCAGCATTTT.

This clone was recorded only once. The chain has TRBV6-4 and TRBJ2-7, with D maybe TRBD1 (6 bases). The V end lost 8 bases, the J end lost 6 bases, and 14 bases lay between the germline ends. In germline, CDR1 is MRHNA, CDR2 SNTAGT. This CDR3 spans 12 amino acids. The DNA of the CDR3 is TGTGCCAGCCCCTGGACAGCCAGCGAGCAGTACTTC. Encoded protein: CASPWTASEQYF.

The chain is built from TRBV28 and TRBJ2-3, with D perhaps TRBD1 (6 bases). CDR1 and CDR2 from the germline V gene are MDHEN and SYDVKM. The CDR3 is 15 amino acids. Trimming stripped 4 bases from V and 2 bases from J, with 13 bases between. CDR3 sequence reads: CASSYGPGDTDTQYF. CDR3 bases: TGTGCCAGCAGTTATGGGCCAGGGGACACAGATACGCAGTATTTT.

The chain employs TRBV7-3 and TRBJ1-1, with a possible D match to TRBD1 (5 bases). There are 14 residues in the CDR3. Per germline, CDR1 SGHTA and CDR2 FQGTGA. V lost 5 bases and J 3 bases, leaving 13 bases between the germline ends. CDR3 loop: CASSHGPGDTEAFF. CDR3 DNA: TGTGCCAGCAGCCACGGGCCGGGGGACACTGAAGCTTTCTTT.

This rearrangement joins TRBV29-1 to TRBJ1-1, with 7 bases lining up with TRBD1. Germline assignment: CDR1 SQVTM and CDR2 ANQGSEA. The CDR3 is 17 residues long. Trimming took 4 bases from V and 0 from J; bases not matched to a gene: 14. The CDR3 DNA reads TGCAGCGTTGCCCTCGGGACAGAAGGAGGTATGAACACTGAAGCTTTCTTT. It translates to CSVALGTEGGMNTEAFF.

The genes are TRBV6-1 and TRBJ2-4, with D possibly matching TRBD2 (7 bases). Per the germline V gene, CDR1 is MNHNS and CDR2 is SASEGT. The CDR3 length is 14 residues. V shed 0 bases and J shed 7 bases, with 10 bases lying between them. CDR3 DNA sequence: TGTGCCAGCAGTGAAGCGGGGGGGGCGAACATTCAGTACTTC. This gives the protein CASSEAGGANIQYF.

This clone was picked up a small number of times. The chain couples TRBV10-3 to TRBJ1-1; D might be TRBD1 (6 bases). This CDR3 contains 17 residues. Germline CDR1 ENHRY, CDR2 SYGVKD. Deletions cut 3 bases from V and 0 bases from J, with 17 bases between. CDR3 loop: CAISDPTMTGMNTEAFF. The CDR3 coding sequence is TGTGCCATCAGTGACCCGACAATGACAGGTATGAACACTGAAGCTTTCTTT.

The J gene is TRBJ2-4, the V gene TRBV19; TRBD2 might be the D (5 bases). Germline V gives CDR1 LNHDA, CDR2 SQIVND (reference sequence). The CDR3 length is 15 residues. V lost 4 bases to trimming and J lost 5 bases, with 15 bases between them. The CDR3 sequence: CASSTLRTGENIQYF. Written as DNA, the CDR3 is TGTGCCAGTAGTACCCTCCGGACTGGGGAAAACATTCAGTACTTC.

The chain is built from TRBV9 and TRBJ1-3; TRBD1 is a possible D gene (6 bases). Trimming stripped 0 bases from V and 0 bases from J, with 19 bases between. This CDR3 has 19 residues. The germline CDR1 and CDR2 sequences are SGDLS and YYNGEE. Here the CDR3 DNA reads TGTGCCAGCAGCGTAGCGGTCGGGGACATCCCTCGCTCTGGAAACACCATATATTTT. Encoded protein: CASSVAVGDIPRSGNTIYF.

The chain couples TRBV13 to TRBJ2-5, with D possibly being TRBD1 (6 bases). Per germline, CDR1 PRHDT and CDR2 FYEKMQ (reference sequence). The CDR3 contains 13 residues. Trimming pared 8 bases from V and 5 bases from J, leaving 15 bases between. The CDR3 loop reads CASAATGRETQYF. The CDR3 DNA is TGTGCCAGCGCAGCTACAGGGCGGGAGACCCAGTACTTC.

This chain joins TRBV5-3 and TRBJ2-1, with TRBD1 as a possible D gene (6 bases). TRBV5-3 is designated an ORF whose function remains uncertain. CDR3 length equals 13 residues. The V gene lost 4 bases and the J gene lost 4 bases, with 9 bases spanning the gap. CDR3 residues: CARSPGQYNEQFF. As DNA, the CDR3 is TGTGCCAGAAGCCCGGGACAATACAATGAGCAGTTCTTC.

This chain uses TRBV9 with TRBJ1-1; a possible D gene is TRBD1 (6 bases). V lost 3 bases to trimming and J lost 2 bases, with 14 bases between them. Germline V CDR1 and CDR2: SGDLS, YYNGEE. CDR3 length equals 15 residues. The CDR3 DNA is TGTGCCAGCAGCGCATCCCCGGGACAAAACACTGAAGCTTTCTTT. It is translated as CASSASPGQNTEAFF.

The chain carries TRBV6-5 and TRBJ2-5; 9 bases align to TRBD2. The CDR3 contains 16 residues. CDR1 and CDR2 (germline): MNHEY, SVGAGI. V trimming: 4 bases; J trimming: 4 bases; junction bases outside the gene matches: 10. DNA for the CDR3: TGTGCCAGCAGTTCAGGACTAGCGCCTATCCGAGAGACCCAGTACTTC. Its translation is CASSSGLAPIRETQYF.

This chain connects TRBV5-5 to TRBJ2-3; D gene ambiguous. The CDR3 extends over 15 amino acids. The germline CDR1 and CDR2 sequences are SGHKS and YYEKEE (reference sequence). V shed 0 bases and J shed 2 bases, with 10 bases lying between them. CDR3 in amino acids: CASSLGPVLTDTQYF. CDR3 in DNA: TGTGCCAGCAGCTTGGGGCCGGTCCTCACAGATACGCAGTATTTT.

This chain's CDR3 is CATSRDVQGLGNTQHF. CDR3 coding DNA: TGTGCCACCAGCAGAGATGTGCAGGGGCTGGGAAACACCCAGCATTTT. This chain joins TRBV15 and TRBJ1-5, with D possibly TRBD1 on 6 matching bases. The CDR3 runs 16 residues. CDR1 and CDR2 from the germline V gene are LNHNV and YYDKDF (reference sequence). V lost 0 bases and J lost 11, with 20 bases in between.

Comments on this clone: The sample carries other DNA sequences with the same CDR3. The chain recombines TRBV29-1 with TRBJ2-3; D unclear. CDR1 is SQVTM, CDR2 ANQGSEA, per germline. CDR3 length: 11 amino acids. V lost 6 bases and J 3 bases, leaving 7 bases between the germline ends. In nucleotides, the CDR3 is TGCAGCGTGTTAGGGACAGATACGCAGTATTTT. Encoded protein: CSVLGTDTQYF.

The DNA for the CDR3 is TGTGCCAGCAGCGTAGCTGTGAAAGAGACCCAGTACTTC. It specifies CASSVAVKETQYF. The gene calls are TRBV9 and TRBJ2-5; D gene unclear. Germline loops: CDR1 SGDLS, CDR2 YYNGEE. Trimming left V 0 bases short and J 3 bases short, with 6 bases between. The CDR3 covers 13 residues.

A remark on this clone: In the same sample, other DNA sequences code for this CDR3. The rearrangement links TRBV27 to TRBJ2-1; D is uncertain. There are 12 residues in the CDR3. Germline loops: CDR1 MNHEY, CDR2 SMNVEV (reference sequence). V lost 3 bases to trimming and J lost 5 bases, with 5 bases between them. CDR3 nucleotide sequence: TGTGCCAGCAGTTTTCCGAACAATGAGCAGTTCTTC. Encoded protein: CASSFPNNEQFF.

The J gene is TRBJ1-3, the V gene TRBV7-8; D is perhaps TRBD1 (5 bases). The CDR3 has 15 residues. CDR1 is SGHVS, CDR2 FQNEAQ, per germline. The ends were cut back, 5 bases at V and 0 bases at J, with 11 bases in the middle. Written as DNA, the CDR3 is TGTGCCAGCAGCCAAACAGGAGCCTCTGGAAACACCATATATTTT. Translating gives CASSQTGASGNTIYF.

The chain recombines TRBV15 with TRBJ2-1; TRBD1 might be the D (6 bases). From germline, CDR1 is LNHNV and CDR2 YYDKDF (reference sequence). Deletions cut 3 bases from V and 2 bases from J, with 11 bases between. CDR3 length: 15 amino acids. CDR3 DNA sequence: TGTGCCACCAGCAGCCGGGACACCCCCTACAATGAGCAGTTCTTC. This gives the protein CATSSRDTPYNEQFF. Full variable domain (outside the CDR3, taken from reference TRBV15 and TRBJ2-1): DAMVIQNPRYQVTQFGKPVTLSCSQTLNHNVMYWYQQKSSQAPKLLFHYYDKDFNNEADTPDNFQSRRPNTSFCFLDIRSPGLGDTAMYLCATSSRDTPYNEQFFGPGTRLTVL.